One and the same sample provided the 17 T cell receptor beta chains below, sequenced in a study of T cell repertoires in cytomegalovirus infection. No antigen has been assigned to these receptors. MiXCR was run by TCRdb on the reads, yielding one entry per CDR3 protein. The table includes roughly 69,000 distinct CDR3 sequences, 20% to 25% detected once. The specimen was CD8+ T cells from cultured PBMCs, collected from culture after CMV antigen stimulation. These receptors came from a human donor in good health (CMV status not recorded). Some clones in this sample may be carry-over from other donors' samples.

The sample holds many counts of this clonotype. This chain uses TRBV7-3 with TRBJ1-2; 9 bases align to TRBD1. Losses at the gene ends were 5 bases for V and 5 bases for J; bases not matched to a gene: 6. CDR1 and CDR2 (germline): SGHTA, FQGTGA. CDR3 length: 14 amino acids. The CDR3 nucleotides are TGTGCCAGCAGCCGCGGACAGGGGTCATATGGCTACACCTTC. Amino acid sequence: CASSRGQGSYGYTF.

The chain carries TRBV6-2 or TRBV6-3 and TRBJ1-1; no definite D call. V was clipped by 6 bases and J by 5 bases, with 10 bases between them. CDR3 length equals 12 residues. From germline, CDR1 is MNHEY and CDR2 SVGEGT. CDR3 DNA: TGTGCCAGCAGGGAGATTGAAACTGAAGCTTTCTTT. Residues: CASREIETEAFF.

This clonotype turned up a few times. V usage is TRBV7-2 and J usage is TRBJ1-5, with 7 positions matching TRBD1. With 2 bases clipped from V and 11 bases from J, the junction kept 15 bases outside the gene matches. Germline V gene data show CDR1 as SGHTA and CDR2 as FQGNSA. This CDR3 is built from 16 residues. The CDR3 is CASSLLDRVEPSAQHF. The CDR3 DNA reads TGTGCCAGCAGCTTATTAGACAGGGTGGAGCCTTCGGCCCAGCATTTT.

The chain recombines TRBV5-6 with TRBJ1-1, with 7 bases identical to TRBD1. This CDR3 is 12 amino acids long. J lost 4 bases, V lost 7 bases, and 4 bases had no gene match. Germline CDR1 SGHDT, CDR2 YYEEEE. The CDR3 DNA sequence: TGTGCCAGCGGATACAGGGGCACTGAAGCTTTCTTT. It translates to CASGYRGTEAFF.

This clonotype has a handful of counts. The genes are TRBV12-3 or TRBV12-4 and TRBJ2-7; 8 nucleotides line up with TRBD1. Trimming removed 3 bases from V and 6 bases from J; junction bases left unmatched: 19. The CDR3 totals 18 residues. DNA for the CDR3: TGTGCCAGCAGTTTCAAGTCTTGGAGGACAGGGATGCCCCCCGAGCAGTACTTC. This translates into CASSFKSWRTGMPPEQYF.

At least ten counts were recorded for this clonotype. The rearrangement links TRBV12-3 or TRBV12-4 to TRBJ1-5, with TRBD1 as a possible D gene (6 bases). V was cut by 6 bases and J by 1 base, with 10 bases left in between. There are 14 residues in the CDR3. CDR3 bases: TGTGCCAGCAGCCCCGACAGGAGCAATCAGCCCCAGCATTTT. Translation: CASSPDRSNQPQHF.

This clonotype occurred a few times. The V and J genes are TRBV11-1 and TRBJ2-6, with D tentatively TRBD1 (5 bases). The V end lost 5 bases, the J end lost 0 bases, and 11 bases lay between the germline ends. CDR1 and CDR2 from the germline V gene are SGHAT and FQDESV (reference sequence). The CDR3 totals 16 residues. In DNA form, the CDR3 reads TGTGCCAGCAGCCTACAGGTCAGCTCTGGGGCCAACGTCCTGACTTTC. This codes for CASSLQVSSGANVLTF.

The count of this clonotype is one. The junction departs from germline at one end; a sequencing error may be responsible. The V call is TRBV29-1, the J call TRBJ1-1; D gene unclear. The CDR3 sequence is 11 residues long. Looked up from germline, CDR1 is SQVTM and CDR2 is ANQGSEA. CDR3 loop: CRVEGGNLAFF. Here the CDR3 DNA reads TGCCGCGTTGAAGGAGGGAATTTGGCTTTCTTT.

This chain links TRBV7-6 with TRBJ1-4; TRBD1 aligns across 7 bases. The CDR3 is 17 amino acids. The germline V gene has CDR1 SGHVS and CDR2 FNYEAQ. Trimming removed 5 bases from V and 0 bases from J; junction bases left unmatched: 9. CDR3 region: CASSPQGGRATNEKLFF. The CDR3 nucleotides read TGTGCCAGCAGCCCCCAGGGGGGGCGAGCAACTAATGAAAAACTGTTTTTT.

The V call is TRBV7-2, the J call TRBJ1-2, with 8 bases that match TRBD1. Germline assignment: CDR1 SGHTA and CDR2 FQGNSA. This CDR3 region has 14 residues. With 5 bases clipped from V and 7 bases from J, the junction kept 9 bases outside the gene matches. In DNA form, the CDR3 reads TGTGCCAGCAGCACCACAGGGGGAGTTGGTGGCTACACCTTC. Translated, it gives CASSTTGGVGGYTF.

This clonotype occurred a few times. The rearrangement uses TRBV27 and TRBJ2-1; D is ambiguous. The germline V gene has CDR1 MNHEY and CDR2 SMNVEV (reference sequence). CDR3 length equals 14 residues. The ends were cut back, 3 bases at V and 2 bases at J, with 8 bases in the middle. In DNA form, the CDR3 reads TGTGCCAGCAGTTTGACACCCCCCTACAATGAGCAGTTCTTC. Translating it yields CASSLTPPYNEQFF.

This clonotype came up a few times. The V and J genes are TRBV6-2 or TRBV6-3 and TRBJ2-5, with TRBD2 as a possible D gene (5 bases). Germline lookup yields CDR1 MNHEY and CDR2 SVGEGT. This CDR3 region has 16 residues. V was pared by 0 bases and J by 5 bases, with 16 bases between. CDR3 sequence (DNA): TGTGCCAGCAGTTACTCGAGAAGAGGGCTCGGGGAGACCCAGTACTTC. Translating it yields CASSYSRRGLGETQYF.

The table lists this clonotype with many counts. The chain couples TRBV7-2 to TRBJ1-2; D is perhaps TRBD1 (6 bases). This CDR3 contains 16 residues. The germline V gene has CDR1 SGHTA and CDR2 FQGNSA. V lost 1 base and J 8 bases, leaving 20 bases between the germline ends. The CDR3 bases are TGTGCCAGCAGCTTAGGCGCAGGGGCCAGGAGGCGGGGCTACACCTTC. This encodes CASSLGAGARRRGYTF.

This clonotype was observed a few times. The rearrangement joins TRBV29-1 to TRBJ1-5, with D perhaps matching TRBD1 (5 bases). V was clipped by 1 base and J by 2 bases, with 18 bases between them. CDR1 and CDR2 from the germline V gene are SQVTM and ANQGSEA. The CDR3 is 17 amino acids. The CDR3, as DNA: TGCAGCGTTGAAGTTGCGCAGGGCGGTTACGGCAATCAGCCCCAGCATTTT. Protein: CSVEVAQGGYGNQPQHF.

The chain has TRBV7-2 and TRBJ1-5; D gene unclear. This CDR3 is built from 15 residues. The germline CDR1 and CDR2 sequences are SGHTA and FQGNSA. The V and J ends lost 1 base and 1 base respectively, with 8 bases between them. The CDR3 region is CASSLDSSSNQPQHF. The CDR3 region has the DNA TGTGCCAGCAGCTTAGACAGCTCCAGCAATCAGCCCCAGCATTTT.

This chain joins TRBV3-1 and TRBJ2-1; D may match TRBD1 or TRBD2 (5 bases each). There are 15 residues in the CDR3. Trimming shortened V by 0 bases and J by 8 bases, and 14 bases separated the two germline ends. The germline gives CDR1 LGHDT, CDR2 YNNKEL (reference sequence). CDR3 sequence: CASSQEWGLGDEQFF. The CDR3 nucleotides are TGTGCCAGCAGCCAAGAGTGGGGGTTGGGGGATGAGCAGTTCTTC.

The rearrangement links TRBV11-2 to TRBJ2-7; TRBD1 agrees at 7 bases. V trimming: 4 bases; J trimming: 3 bases; junction bases outside the gene matches: 9. The V gene's germline CDR1 is SGHAT and CDR2 FQNNGV. The CDR3 consists of 15 residues. The CDR3 is CASSWGTARFYEQYF. CDR3 nucleotide sequence: TGTGCCAGCAGCTGGGGGACAGCCCGTTTCTACGAGCAGTACTTC.